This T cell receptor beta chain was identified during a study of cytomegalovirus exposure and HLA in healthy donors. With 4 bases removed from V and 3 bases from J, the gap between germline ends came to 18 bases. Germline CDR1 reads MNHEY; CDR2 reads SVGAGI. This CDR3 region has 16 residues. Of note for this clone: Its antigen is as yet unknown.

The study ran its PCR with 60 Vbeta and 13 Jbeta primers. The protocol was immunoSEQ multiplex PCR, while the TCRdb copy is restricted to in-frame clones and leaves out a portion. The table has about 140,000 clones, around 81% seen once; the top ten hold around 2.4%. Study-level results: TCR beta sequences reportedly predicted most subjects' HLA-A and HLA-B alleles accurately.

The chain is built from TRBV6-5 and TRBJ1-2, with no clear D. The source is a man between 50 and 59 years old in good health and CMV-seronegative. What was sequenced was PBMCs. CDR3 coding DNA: TGTGCCAGCAGTTCCTCGGCAGGCACAACTCACTATGGCTACACCTTC. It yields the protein CASSSSAGTTHYGYTF.